A single sample is the source of the 30 T cell receptor beta chains below, sequenced in a study of T cell repertoires in cytomegalovirus infection. MiXCR was run by TCRdb on the reads, yielding one entry per CDR3 protein. The repertoire has just over 450,000 distinct CDR3 sequences, roughly 46% of them found once; the top ten carry around 45%. These receptors are not linked to any known antigen. The sequences come from cultured PBMCs, collected from culture after CMV antigen stimulation. Receptor source: a human donor in good health (CMV status not recorded). Some clones in this sample may be carry-over from other donors' samples.

CDR3 amino acids: CSASKPGTDAYGYTF. The CDR3 DNA follows: TGCAGTGCTAGTAAACCCGGGACTGACGCCTATGGCTACACCTTC. The rearrangement links TRBV20-1 to TRBJ1-2; the D gene is possibly TRBD1 (5 bases). The germline gives CDR1 DFQATT, CDR2 SNEGSKA (reference sequence). Trimming took off 3 bases at V and 4 bases at J, with 18 bases between the two ends. The CDR3 spans 15 residues.

This chain links TRBV27 with TRBJ2-7; the match to TRBD2 covers 9 bases. This CDR3 has 14 amino acids. Germline CDR1 MNHEY, CDR2 SMNVEV (reference sequence). Trimming at V came to 6 bases and at J to 5 bases, leaving 8 bases not matched to a gene. The CDR3 loop is CASSLAGAPDEQYF. As DNA, the CDR3 is TGTGCCAGCAGCTTAGCGGGGGCGCCTGACGAGCAGTACTTC.

In this sample, this clonotype turned up a few times. V and J are TRBV12-3 or TRBV12-4 and TRBJ2-3, with TRBD2 identical over 7 bases. V gave up 7 bases and J gave up 2 bases; unmatched junction bases: 9. This CDR3 comprises 15 residues. CDR3 protein: CASMHSSGPTDTQYF. The CDR3 DNA reads TGTGCCAGCATGCACTCTAGCGGACCCACAGATACGCAGTATTTT.

The chain links TRBV25-1 to TRBJ2-7; D unresolved. Germline loops: CDR1 MGHDK, CDR2 SYGVNS. This CDR3 contains 14 residues. V was pared by 1 base and J by 2 bases, with 9 bases between. CDR3 bases: TGTGCCAGCAGTGAATTCGGCTGGACCTACGAGCAGTACTTC. It encodes CASSEFGWTYEQYF.

This clonotype showed up just a few times. The chain couples TRBV10-3 to TRBJ2-5; D call uncertain. The CDR3 totals 12 residues. Germline V lookup: CDR1 ENHRY, CDR2 SYGVKD. V was shortened by 3 bases and J by 1 base, with 3 bases between the two germline ends. The chain's CDR3 is CAISDAQETQYF. CDR3 bases: TGTGCCATCAGTGATGCCCAAGAGACCCAGTACTTC.

This CDR3 reads CASSAEGMTEAFF. CDR3 coding DNA: TGTGCCAGCTCCGCTGAGGGGATGACTGAAGCTTTCTTT. The chain uses TRBV6-4 and TRBJ1-1; TRBD1 is a possible D gene (5 bases). V was cut by 8 bases and J by 5 bases, with 15 bases left in between. This CDR3 is 13 amino acids long. Per the germline V gene, CDR1 is MRHNA and CDR2 is SNTAGT.

V gene TRBV2 combines with J gene TRBJ2-1; the D gene is possibly TRBD2 (6 bases). Trimming removed 6 bases at V and 9 bases at J, with 12 bases between. Germline CDR1 and CDR2: SNHLY and FYNNEI. CDR3 size: 12 residues. This CDR3 reads CASRVGEAEQFF. The DNA for the CDR3 is TGTGCCAGCAGGGTGGGGGAGGCTGAGCAGTTCTTC.

This clonotype was seen only a few times. The chain uses TRBV12-3 or TRBV12-4 and TRBJ1-5, with a weak D call TRBD1 (5 bases). The CDR3 has 13 residues. Trimming took off 6 bases at V and 8 bases at J, with 14 bases between the two ends. The CDR3 protein is CASSQGFREPQHF. DNA for the CDR3: TGTGCCAGCAGCCAAGGGTTCAGGGAGCCCCAGCATTTT.

The V gene is TRBV28, the J gene TRBJ1-1; D call uncertain. The germline V gene encodes CDR1 MDHEN and CDR2 SYDVKM. This CDR3 contains 14 residues. Trimming shortened V by 7 bases and J by 6 bases, and 18 bases separated the two germline ends. CDR3 in DNA: TGTGCCAGCATGACGGGCCTCGGGAGCGCTGAAGCTTTCTTT. Translating gives CASMTGLGSAEAFF.

The gene calls are TRBV6-1 and TRBJ1-5; the match to TRBD1 covers 7 bases. The CDR3 sequence is 15 residues long. Trimming took 8 bases from V and 3 from J; bases not matched to a gene: 10. Germline CDR1 and CDR2: MNHNS and SASEGT. The CDR3, as DNA: TGTGCCAGCCAACAGGGGCCTGCAACCAATCAGCCCCAGCATTTT. It yields the protein CASQQGPATNQPQHF.

This clonotype was seen a few times. The chain links TRBV29-1 to TRBJ2-5; a possible D gene is TRBD1 (5 bases). Looked up from germline, CDR1 is SQVTM and CDR2 is ANQGSEA. The length of the CDR3 is 14 residues. Deletions cut 0 bases from V and 2 bases from J, with 10 bases between. The CDR3 sequence is CSVEEFDRQETQYF. The CDR3 bases are TGCAGCGTTGAAGAGTTCGACAGACAAGAGACCCAGTACTTC.

This clonotype was observed a few times. CDR3 in amino acids: CASSPLGQGLGPQHF. In DNA form, the CDR3 reads TGTGCCAGCAGTCCACTAGGACAGGGCCTAGGGCCCCAGCATTTT. The chain employs TRBV12-3 or TRBV12-4 and TRBJ1-5; 8 bases align to TRBD1. Losses at the gene ends were 5 bases for V and 9 bases for J; bases not matched to a gene: 12. The CDR3 sequence is 15 residues long.

The DNA of the CDR3 is TGTGCCAGCAGTGGACTAGGGGGGACAGACCAAGAGACCCAGTACTTC. Protein sequence: CASSGLGGTDQETQYF. The V and J genes are TRBV25-1 and TRBJ2-5; maybe TRBD1 (7 bases). The CDR3 sequence is 16 residues long. Trimming stripped 4 bases from V and 0 bases from J, with 15 bases between. CDR1 is MGHDK and CDR2 is SYGVNS in the germline V gene. Using reference TRBV25-1 and TRBJ2-5 for the parts outside the CDR3, the full variable domain is EADIYQTPRYLVIGTGKKITLECSQTMGHDKMYWYQQDPGMELHLIHYSYGVNSTEKGDLSSESTVSRIRTEHFPLTLESARPSHTSQYLCASSGLGGTDQETQYFGPGTRLLVL.

J is TRBJ1-2 and V is TRBV12-3 or TRBV12-4; weak D call: TRBD1 (5 bases). V dropped 7 bases and J dropped 5 bases, with 14 bases sitting between them. The length of the CDR3 is 13 residues. In DNA, the CDR3 is TGTGCCAGCAATCCCTATGGGGGTTATGGCTACACCTTC. It is translated as CASNPYGGYGYTF.

This clonotype was observed a handful of times. The J gene is TRBJ2-2, the V gene TRBV7-9; weak D call: TRBD2 (6 bases). The CDR3 sequence is 15 residues long. Trimming shortened V by 3 bases and J by 4 bases, and 12 bases separated the two germline ends. Germline CDR1 reads SEHNR; CDR2 reads FQNEAQ (reference sequence). The CDR3 reads CASSLQRVGTGELFF. As DNA, the CDR3 is TGTGCCAGCAGCTTGCAGCGGGTAGGCACCGGGGAGCTGTTTTTT.

This clonotype appeared a few times. This rearrangement joins TRBV11-2 to TRBJ2-1; D call uncertain. The V gene's germline CDR1 is SGHAT and CDR2 FQNNGV. V shed 0 bases and J shed 8 bases, with 11 bases lying between them. The CDR3 sequence is 14 residues long. The CDR3 loop is CASSLERRRDEQFF. DNA for the CDR3: TGTGCCAGCAGCTTAGAACGACGACGCGATGAGCAGTTCTTC.

This chain joins TRBV7-2 and TRBJ2-2, with unresolved D. Looked up from germline, CDR1 is SGHTA and CDR2 is FQGNSA. CDR3 size: 15 residues. Trimming stripped 0 bases from V and 1 base from J, with 6 bases between. CDR3 in amino acids: CASSLALLNTGELFF. The CDR3 nucleotides read TGTGCCAGCAGCTTAGCGCTTTTGAACACCGGGGAGCTGTTTTTT.

The chain joins TRBV7-2 to TRBJ1-1; 7 positions agree with TRBD1. V was pared by 5 bases and J by 3 bases, with 18 bases of the junction left unmatched. The germline V gene encodes CDR1 SGHTA and CDR2 FQGNSA. This CDR3 spans 18 amino acids. The CDR3 sequence is CASSRRTGGRFVDTEAFF. CDR3 DNA sequence: TGTGCCAGCAGCCGCCGGACAGGCGGTCGGTTTGTGGACACTGAAGCTTTCTTT.

V gene TRBV19 combines with J gene TRBJ1-4; TRBD1 agrees at 7 bases. The CDR3 has 14 amino acids. Germline loops: CDR1 LNHDA, CDR2 SQIVND (reference sequence). The trim removed 5 bases at V and 7 bases at J, leaving 7 bases unmatched. CDR3 coding DNA: TGTGCCAGTAGTGTACAGGGGTACAGTGAAAAACTGTTTTTT. Residues: CASSVQGYSEKLFF.

This clonotype was recorded once. CDR3 sequence (DNA): TGTGCCAGCAGTTACAGTAGCGGAGCCTCCTACGAGCAGTACTTC. Translation: CASSYSSGASYEQYF. The rearrangement links TRBV6-2 or TRBV6-3 to TRBJ2-7, with a weak D call TRBD2 (6 bases). This CDR3 comprises 15 residues. The germline gives CDR1 MNHEY, CDR2 SVGEGT. V lost 2 bases, J lost 0 bases, and 11 bases lay in between.

This chain joins TRBV7-6 and TRBJ2-2, with TRBD2 matching 7 bases. The ends lost 5 bases at V and 8 bases at J; junction bases unmatched: 11. Per the germline V gene, CDR1 is SGHVS and CDR2 is FNYEAQ. This CDR3 comprises 15 residues. Here the CDR3 reads CASSPKRGGFGELFF. Here the CDR3 DNA reads TGTGCCAGCAGCCCTAAGCGGGGTGGTTTTGGGGAGCTGTTTTTT.

The rearrangement links TRBV5-6 to TRBJ2-7, with 11 positions matching TRBD2. Trimming at V came to 4 bases and at J to 6 bases, leaving 6 bases not matched to a gene. This CDR3 is 14 amino acids long. Germline assignment: CDR1 SGHDT and CDR2 YYEEEE. DNA for the CDR3: TGTGCCAGCAGCAAGACTAGCGGGACGGGCGAGCAGTACTTC. Protein sequence: CASSKTSGTGEQYF.

This chain joins TRBV7-6 and TRBJ2-6; possibly TRBD1 for D (5 bases). Germline V gene data show CDR1 as SGHVS and CDR2 as FNYEAQ. Trimming removed 3 bases from V and 0 bases from J, with 9 bases in between. The CDR3 is made up of 16 amino acids. CDR3 sequence reads: CASSFPGFSGANVLTF. CDR3 nucleotides: TGTGCCAGCAGCTTTCCAGGGTTCTCTGGGGCCAACGTCCTGACTTTC.

The sample holds a few counts of this clonotype. The V call is TRBV20-1, the J call TRBJ1-6, with D maybe TRBD1 (5 bases). Germline values: CDR1 DFQATT, CDR2 SNEGSKA (reference sequence). CDR3 length: 16 amino acids. Trimming pared 0 bases from V and 4 bases from J, leaving 13 bases between. The chain's CDR3 is CSARDVSKGYNSPLHF. The CDR3 DNA follows: TGCAGTGCTAGAGATGTATCAAAGGGGTATAATTCACCCCTCCACTTT.

CDR3 nucleotide sequence: TGTGCCAGTAGTCCTCAGGGGACCAGCACCGGGGAGCTGTTTTTT. Translation gives CASSPQGTSTGELFF. The J gene is TRBJ2-2, the V gene TRBV19, with D possibly TRBD1 on 6 matching bases. The CDR3 has 15 residues. V was cut by 5 bases and J by 4 bases, with 14 bases left in between. In germline, CDR1 is LNHDA, CDR2 SQIVND (reference sequence).

By frequency in the sample, this clonotype is large. This chain uses TRBV6-1 with TRBJ1-2; D might be TRBD1 (6 bases). Trimming shortened V by 5 bases and J by 9 bases, and 13 bases separated the two germline ends. The germline CDR1 and CDR2 sequences are MNHNS and SASEGT. The CDR3 contains 12 residues. The DNA for the CDR3 is TGTGCCAGCAGTTTGGTGGGGGCGAGCTACACCTTC. Translation gives CASSLVGASYTF.

The CDR3: CSASSGGNQPQHF. The CDR3 region has the DNA TGCAGTGCTAGTTCGGGGGGCAATCAGCCCCAGCATTTT. J is TRBJ1-5 and V is TRBV20-1; maybe TRBD1 (5 bases). V lost 3 bases to trimming and J lost 2 bases, with 8 bases between them. The V gene's germline CDR1 is DFQATT and CDR2 SNEGSKA (reference sequence). CDR3 length equals 13 residues.

The V and J genes are TRBV10-3 and TRBJ1-1; no clear D gene. With 6 bases removed from V and 5 bases from J, the gap between germline ends came to 16 bases. The germline CDR1 and CDR2 sequences are ENHRY and SYGVKD. The CDR3 has 14 amino acids. The CDR3 nucleotides are TGTGCCATCAGACATAGCACTCAGAATACTGAAGCTTTCTTT. It yields the protein CAIRHSTQNTEAFF.

This clonotype was picked up many times. J is TRBJ2-5 and V is TRBV7-2; 8 bases are shared with TRBD1. The CDR3 has 12 residues. Germline loops: CDR1 SGHTA, CDR2 FQGNSA. After removal of 5 bases from V and 6 bases from J, the junction contained 2 bases not matched to a gene. The CDR3 sequence: CASSPGGQTQYF. The CDR3 DNA sequence: TGTGCCAGCAGCCCAGGGGGCCAGACCCAGTACTTC. The full variable domain, its missing parts supplied by reference TRBV7-2 and TRBJ2-5, is GAGVSQSPSNKVTEKGKDVELRCDPISGHTALYWYRQSLGQGLEFLIYFQGNSAPDKSGLPSDRFSAERTGGSVSTLTIQRTQQEDSAVYLCASSPGGQTQYFGPGTRLLVL.

V usage is TRBV7-4 and J usage is TRBJ2-7; D remains ambiguous. The CDR3 spans 15 residues. Trimming took 5 bases from V and 4 from J, leaving 18 bases between them. Germline V lookup: CDR1 SGHVT, CDR2 SQSDAQ. DNA for the CDR3: TGTGCCAGCAGCCCGACACTTACGTTAGGGTACGAGCAGTACTTC. This sequence encodes CASSPTLTLGYEQYF.